These 32 T cell receptor beta chains share one sample of origin, sequenced in a study of T cells in Graves' hyperthyroidism and ophthalmopathy. Amplification targeted TCR beta CDR3 regions from RNA transcripts. HTBI primers were employed in a first-round RT-PCR of the TCR CDR3. TCRdb processed the multiplex PCR reads anew with MiXCR; each CDR3 protein has one entry. The sample yields roughly 500,000 distinct CDR3 sequences, 40% to 55% seen once. The sequenced sample was peripheral blood or thyroid tissue (not recorded which). These receptor sequences come from an adult woman with Graves' disease, either hyperthyroidism or ophthalmopathy (not recorded which).

The gene calls are TRBV29-1 and TRBJ2-5; maybe TRBD2 (5 bases). The V and J ends lost 4 bases and 1 base respectively, with 13 bases between them. The CDR3 contains 14 residues. Germline V lookup: CDR1 SQVTM, CDR2 ANQGSEA. CDR3 sequence: CSVVRAGGQETQYF. CDR3 DNA: TGCAGCGTTGTCCGCGCCGGAGGCCAAGAGACCCAGTACTTC.

This clonotype was found many times. The rearrangement uses TRBV3-1 and TRBJ1-1, with D possibly being TRBD1 (5 bases). Germline assignment: CDR1 LGHDT and CDR2 YNNKEL (reference sequence). This CDR3 has 14 amino acids. V was clipped by 0 bases and J by 8 bases, with 13 bases between them. CDR3 bases: TGTGCCAGCAGCCAAGATCTGGGCGGACAAGAAGCTTTCTTT. Encoded protein: CASSQDLGGQEAFF.

J is TRBJ1-2 and V is TRBV7-2; TRBD1 might be the D (6 bases). CDR1 is SGHTA and CDR2 is FQGNSA in the germline V gene. The CDR3 spans 14 residues. V lost 6 bases and J 5 bases, leaving 16 bases between the germline ends. The CDR3 DNA reads TGTGCCAGCAGTTTTAGGACAGTGAAATATGGCTACACCTTC. It yields the protein CASSFRTVKYGYTF.

J is TRBJ1-2 and V is TRBV28; D is undetermined. This CDR3 has 13 amino acids. Trimming removed 4 bases from V and 7 bases from J, with 13 bases in between. Germline V gives CDR1 MDHEN, CDR2 SYDVKM. The CDR3 protein is CASSSDTAAGYTF. The CDR3 DNA follows: TGTGCCAGCAGTTCTGACACCGCTGCTGGCTACACCTTC.

In this sample, this clonotype turned up many times. The CDR3 is CSANGRESSRAQYF. CDR3 nucleotide sequence: TGCAGTGCTAACGGGCGGGAGTCCTCCAGGGCCCAGTACTTC. The chain employs TRBV20-1 and TRBJ2-5; 7 bases are shared with TRBD2. Germline CDR1 DFQATT, CDR2 SNEGSKA (reference sequence). The CDR3 consists of 14 residues. With 4 bases clipped from V and 9 bases from J, the junction kept 14 bases outside the gene matches.

The chain links TRBV2 to TRBJ1-5; 8 positions agree with TRBD1. CDR3 length equals 14 residues. The germline CDR1 and CDR2 sequences are SNHLY and FYNNEI. V was clipped by 6 bases and J by 11 bases; unmatched bases: 12. CDR3 residues: CASSLDRGQETQHF. For the CDR3, the DNA is TGTGCCAGCAGCCTCGACAGGGGTCAGGAGACCCAGCATTTT.

The gene calls are TRBV6-4 and TRBJ1-5, with no clear D. Germline CDR1 is MRHNA and CDR2 is SNTAGT. V was trimmed by 0 bases and J by 10 bases, leaving 10 bases between them. CDR3 size: 13 residues. CDR3 residues: CASSDSGGRPQHF. CDR3 bases: TGTGCCAGCAGTGACTCGGGCGGGAGACCCCAGCATTTT.

This clonotype has a count of ten or more. V gene TRBV20-1 combines with J gene TRBJ1-4; TRBD1 aligns across 7 bases. J lost 8 bases, V lost 1 base, and 10 bases had no gene match. Per the germline V gene, CDR1 is DFQATT and CDR2 is SNEGSKA (reference sequence). The CDR3 extends over 15 amino acids. The CDR3 DNA follows: TGCAGTGCTAGAGTGGTAACAGGGGAGGGGGAAAAACTGTTTTTT. Translating gives CSARVVTGEGEKLFF.

This chain connects TRBV10-3 to TRBJ1-5; a weak D match, TRBD1 (5 bases). Trimming left V 4 bases short and J 4 bases short, with 11 bases between. From germline, CDR1 is ENHRY and CDR2 SYGVKD. The CDR3 runs to 14 residues. The CDR3 here is CAISAGGLNQPQHF. CDR3 bases: TGTGCCATCAGTGCGGGGGGACTTAATCAGCCCCAGCATTTT.

V usage is TRBV20-1 and J usage is TRBJ2-7; TRBD2 matches 10 bases. In germline, CDR1 is DFQATT, CDR2 SNEGSKA (reference sequence). Trimming removed 3 bases from V and 4 bases from J; junction bases left unmatched: 6. This CDR3 contains 14 residues. The CDR3 DNA reads as TGCAGTGCTAGCGGTAGCGGGAGGAGGTACGAGCAGTACTTC. Its translation is CSASGSGRRYEQYF.

There are many counts of this clonotype. This chain joins TRBV20-1 and TRBJ2-7; 7 bases fit TRBD1. V lost 2 bases and J lost 0; bases outside the gene matches: 7. The length of the CDR3 is 15 residues. Germline V gene sequence: CDR1 DFQATT, CDR2 SNEGSKA (reference sequence). The CDR3 spells CSARPPGQRSYEQYF. In nucleotides, the CDR3 is TGCAGTGCTAGACCACCGGGACAGCGCTCCTACGAGCAGTACTTC.

The chain carries TRBV10-3 and TRBJ1-5, with D possibly matching TRBD1 (5 bases). The V gene's germline CDR1 is ENHRY and CDR2 SYGVKD. This CDR3 has 15 amino acids. V gave up 0 bases and J gave up 6 bases, with 12 bases separating them. CDR3 amino acids: CAISESDQGGQPQHF. The CDR3 bases are TGTGCCATCAGTGAGTCAGATCAGGGCGGTCAGCCCCAGCATTTT.

Only a few counts were recorded for this clonotype. V usage is TRBV7-2 and J usage is TRBJ2-5, with no clear D. CDR3 length: 13 residues. Per germline, CDR1 SGHTA and CDR2 FQGNSA. Deletions cut 8 bases from V and 3 bases from J, with 13 bases between. CDR3 region: CASAAHGKETQYF. Written as DNA, the CDR3 is TGTGCCAGCGCGGCGCACGGCAAAGAGACCCAGTACTTC.

In this sample, this clonotype turned up many times. This rearrangement joins TRBV20-1 to TRBJ1-4, with D hard to call. The CDR3 length is 13 residues. Trimming cost V 1 base and J 6 bases, with 9 bases left between them. Germline loops: CDR1 DFQATT, CDR2 SNEGSKA (reference sequence). CDR3 nucleotides: TGCAGTGCTAGAGGGTCCCGATATGAAAAACTGTTTTTT. Amino acids: CSARGSRYEKLFF.

This chain uses TRBV10-3 with TRBJ1-1; D call uncertain. CDR1 is ENHRY, CDR2 SYGVKD, per germline. CDR3 length equals 12 residues. Trimming left V 6 bases short and J 14 bases short, with 19 bases between. The CDR3 nucleotides read TGTGCCATCAGACTAGCGGGAAATGAGCAGTTCTTT. Encoded protein: CAIRLAGNEQFF.

As concerns this clonotype: A much larger clone differs from this one at a single base, so this may be a read error. This rearrangement joins TRBV7-2 to TRBJ1-5, with unresolved D. From germline, CDR1 is SGHTA and CDR2 FQGNSA. The length of the CDR3 is 14 residues. Trimming removed 4 bases from V and 2 bases from J, with 9 bases in between. Here the CDR3 DNA reads TGTGCCAGCAGCTGGAGGAGTGGCAATCAGCCCCAGCATTTT. Its protein product is CASSWRSGNQPQHF.

Concerning this clonotype itself: The DNA is left out, because the CDR3 cannot be placed on it with certainty; the CDR3 is given as TCRdb lists it. The chain couples TRBV7-2 to TRBJ2-2; TRBD1 is the table's D call and was not checked against the DNA. Including both end residues, the CDR3 is 16 amino acids long. Per germline, CDR1 SGHTA and CDR2 FQGNSA. The CDR3 is CASSLFLWGPVQEAFF.

The chain has TRBV7-9 and TRBJ2-7; possibly TRBD1 or TRBD2 for D (5 bases each). The V end lost 5 bases, the J end lost 9 bases, and 17 bases lay between the germline ends. The CDR3 is made up of 13 amino acids. Germline CDR1 and CDR2: SEHNR and FQNEAQ (reference sequence). This CDR3 reads CASSPRDDLVQYF. The CDR3, as DNA: TGTGCCAGCAGCCCCCGGGACGACTTGGTGCAGTACTTC.

CDR3 nucleotides: TGTGCCAGCAGCTTGGCTATGGCTGGAGCTTATGGCTACACCTTC. Its protein product is CASSLAMAGAYGYTF. This chain connects TRBV5-5 to TRBJ1-2; no clear D gene. V was pared by 0 bases and J by 5 bases, with 14 bases between. CDR1 SGHKS and CDR2 YYEKEE come from the germline V gene (reference sequence). The CDR3 totals 15 residues.

The chain couples TRBV4-1 to TRBJ2-6; no clear D. The CDR3 is made up of 17 amino acids. Trimming took off 0 bases at V and 0 bases at J, with 9 bases between the two ends. The germline V gene encodes CDR1 MGHRA and CDR2 YSYEKL. The CDR3 spells CASSQDNSASGANVLTF. The CDR3 DNA reads TGCGCCAGCAGCCAAGATAACAGTGCCTCTGGGGCCAACGTCCTGACTTTC.

This CDR3 reads CSVAKGQVHLMNTEAFF. For the CDR3, the DNA is TGCAGCGTGGCTAAAGGACAGGTTCACCTCATGAACACTGAAGCTTTCTTT. This sequence joins TRBV29-1 and TRBJ1-1, with 7 positions matching TRBD1. With V trimmed by 6 bases and J by 0 bases, 16 bases remained unmatched. The CDR3 contains 17 residues. Germline values: CDR1 SQVTM, CDR2 ANQGSEA.

J is TRBJ1-6 and V is TRBV12-3 or TRBV12-4; 9 nucleotides line up with TRBD1. V lost 5 bases, J lost 9 bases, and 8 bases stayed unmatched. This CDR3 contains 15 residues. Written as DNA, the CDR3 is TGTGCCAGCAGTCCCGGACAGGGGAGAGGTTCACCCCTCCACTTT. This sequence encodes CASSPGQGRGSPLHF.

The count of this clonotype is one. This chain uses TRBV11-1 with TRBJ1-6, with TRBD1 matching over 9 bases. Germline values: CDR1 SGHAT, CDR2 FQDESV (reference sequence). V lost 4 bases to trimming and J lost 1 base; unmatched junction nucleotides: 5. This CDR3 region has 17 residues. The CDR3 reads CASSSRTGASYNSPLHF. CDR3 coding DNA: TGTGCCAGCAGCTCAAGGACAGGGGCGTCCTATAATTCACCCCTCCACTTT.

For the CDR3, the DNA is TGTGCCAGCAGCTTAACAGGGGGTGCAGCGGACACTGAAGCTTTCTTT. This encodes CASSLTGGAADTEAFF. The rearrangement uses TRBV5-4 and TRBJ1-1; 8 positions match TRBD1. This CDR3 spans 16 amino acids. The trim removed 2 bases at V and 3 bases at J, leaving 9 bases unmatched. Germline CDR1 is SGHNT and CDR2 is YYREEE (reference sequence).

Many counts were recorded for this clonotype. Relative to the germline gene, one junction end is altered; a read error may explain this. This rearrangement joins TRBV27 to TRBJ1-5; D is undetermined. There are 14 residues in the CDR3. Germline V lookup: CDR1 MNHEY, CDR2 SMNVEV (reference sequence). Here the CDR3 reads CASSQGRGNQPQHF. CDR3 sequence (DNA): TGCGCCAGCAGCCAAGGACGTGGCAATCAGCCCCAGCATTTT.

This clonotype was counted at least ten times. The J gene is TRBJ2-2, the V gene TRBV7-2; D gene uncertain. CDR1 and CDR2 from the germline V gene are SGHTA and FQGNSA. The CDR3 is 15 residues long. Between the trimmed V and J ends, which lost 1 base and 2 bases, there was a span of 8 bases. The CDR3 here is CASSLVSTNTGELFF. In DNA form, the CDR3 reads TGTGCCAGCAGCTTAGTTTCCACAAACACCGGGGAGCTGTTTTTT.

The genes are TRBV7-8 and TRBJ2-2; 11 bases are a match to TRBD2. The germline CDR1 and CDR2 sequences are SGHVS and FQNEAQ. With 7 bases clipped from V and 7 bases from J, the junction kept 8 bases outside the gene matches. This CDR3 is built from 15 residues. The DNA for the CDR3 is TGTGCCAGCACTCCGACTAGCGGGATTGGCGGGGAGCTGTTTTTT. Its protein is CASTPTSGIGGELFF.

This clonotype was picked up one time. This chain uses TRBV10-2 with TRBJ2-5; 10 bases fit TRBD1. Germline CDR1 and CDR2: WSHSY and SAAADI. The CDR3 totals 15 residues. Trimming at V came to 2 bases and at J to 4 bases, leaving 4 bases not matched to a gene. The CDR3 DNA reads TGCGCCAGCAGTGAGAGGACAGGGGGTCGAGAGACCCAGTACTTC. Protein sequence: CASSERTGGRETQYF.

The chain employs TRBV6-2 or TRBV6-3 and TRBJ2-5; TRBD2 matches at 15 bases. J lost 0 bases, V lost 10 bases, and 6 bases had no gene match. Germline V gene sequence: CDR1 MNHEY, CDR2 SVGEGT. This CDR3 region has 16 residues. CDR3 nucleotide sequence: TGTGCCACTGGACTAGCGGGAGGGGGATACCAAGAGACCCAGTACTTC. This translates into CATGLAGGGYQETQYF.

In this sample, this clonotype turned up a few times. The chain combines TRBV20-1 with TRBJ2-7, with 8 bases lining up with TRBD2. The V and J ends lost 1 base and 0 bases, in that order; junction bases with no gene match: 14. The CDR3 has 18 residues. Germline assignment: CDR1 DFQATT and CDR2 SNEGSKA (reference sequence). The CDR3 loop is CSARGATSGSSISYEQYF. In nucleotides, the CDR3 is TGCAGTGCTAGAGGCGCAACGAGCGGGAGTAGTATCTCCTACGAGCAGTACTTC.

The sample holds many counts of this clonotype. The CDR3 DNA sequence: TGTGCCACCAGCAGAGACAGAGGAGATGGCTACACCTTC. It yields the protein CATSRDRGDGYTF. The V gene is TRBV15, the J gene TRBJ1-2; the D is unclear. Trimming left V 0 bases short and J 6 bases short, with 8 bases between. The germline V gene has CDR1 LNHNV and CDR2 YYDKDF (reference sequence). The length of the CDR3 is 13 residues. The variable domain in full, with the rest retrieved from reference TRBV15 and TRBJ1-2, is DAMVIQNPRYQVTQFGKPVTLSCSQTLNHNVMYWYQQKSSQAPKLLFHYYDKDFNNEADTPDNFQSRRPNTSFCFLDIRSPGLGDTAMYLCATSRDRGDGYTFGSGTRLTVV.

The chain joins TRBV10-3 to TRBJ2-5; D tentatively reads TRBD1 or TRBD2 (5 bases each). Trimming removed 6 bases at V and 5 bases at J, with 22 bases between. Germline lookup yields CDR1 ENHRY and CDR2 SYGVKD. The CDR3 is 16 amino acids. The CDR3 reads CAIRDTEGGLGETQYF. The CDR3 bases are TGTGCCATCAGGGACACAGAGGGCGGCCTTGGGGAGACCCAGTACTTC.